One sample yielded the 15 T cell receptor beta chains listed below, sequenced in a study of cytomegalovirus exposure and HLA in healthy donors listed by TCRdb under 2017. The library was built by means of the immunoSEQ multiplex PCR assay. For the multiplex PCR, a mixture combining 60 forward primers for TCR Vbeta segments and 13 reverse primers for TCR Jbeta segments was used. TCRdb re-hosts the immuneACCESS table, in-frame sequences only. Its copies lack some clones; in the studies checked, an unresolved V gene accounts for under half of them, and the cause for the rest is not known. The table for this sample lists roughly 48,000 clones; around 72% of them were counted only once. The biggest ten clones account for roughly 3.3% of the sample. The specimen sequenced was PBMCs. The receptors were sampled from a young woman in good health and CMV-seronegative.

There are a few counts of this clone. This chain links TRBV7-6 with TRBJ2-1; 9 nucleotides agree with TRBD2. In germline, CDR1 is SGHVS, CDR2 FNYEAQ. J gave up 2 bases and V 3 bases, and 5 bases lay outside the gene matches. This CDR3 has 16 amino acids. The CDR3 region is CASSLKVAGAYNEQFF. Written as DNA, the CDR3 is TGTGCCAGCAGCTTGAAGGTAGCGGGAGCCTACAATGAGCAGTTCTTC.

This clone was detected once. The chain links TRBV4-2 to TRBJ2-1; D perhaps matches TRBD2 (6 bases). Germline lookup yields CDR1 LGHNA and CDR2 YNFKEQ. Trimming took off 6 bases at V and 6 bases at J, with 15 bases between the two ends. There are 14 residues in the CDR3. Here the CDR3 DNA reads TGTGCCAGCAGGGGAGGAGGGAGTCTCAATGAGCAGTTCTTC. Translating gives CASRGGGSLNEQFF.

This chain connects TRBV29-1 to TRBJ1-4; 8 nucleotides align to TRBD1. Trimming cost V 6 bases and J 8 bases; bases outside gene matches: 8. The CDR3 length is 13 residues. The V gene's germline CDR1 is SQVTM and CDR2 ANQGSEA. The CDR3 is CSVRQGFGEKLFF. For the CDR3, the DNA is TGCAGCGTGAGACAGGGGTTTGGGGAAAAACTGTTTTTT.

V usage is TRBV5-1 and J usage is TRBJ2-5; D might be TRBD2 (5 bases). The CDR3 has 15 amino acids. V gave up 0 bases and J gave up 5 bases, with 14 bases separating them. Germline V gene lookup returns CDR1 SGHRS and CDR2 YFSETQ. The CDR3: CASSLAGVLGETQYF. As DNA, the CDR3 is TGCGCCAGCAGCTTGGCCGGGGTCCTAGGGGAGACCCAGTACTTC.

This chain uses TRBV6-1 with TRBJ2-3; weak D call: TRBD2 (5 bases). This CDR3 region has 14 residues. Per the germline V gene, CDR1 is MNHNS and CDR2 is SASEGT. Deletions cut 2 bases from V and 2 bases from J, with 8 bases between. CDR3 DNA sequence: TGTGCCAGCAGTGAAAGACTACACACAGATACGCAGTATTTT. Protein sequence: CASSERLHTDTQYF.

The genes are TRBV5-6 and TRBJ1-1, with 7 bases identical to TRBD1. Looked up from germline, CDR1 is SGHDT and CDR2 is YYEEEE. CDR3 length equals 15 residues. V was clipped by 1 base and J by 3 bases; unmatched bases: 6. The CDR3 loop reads CASSLYRGLDTEAFF. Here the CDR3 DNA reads TGTGCCAGCAGCTTGTACAGGGGTCTTGACACTGAAGCTTTCTTT.

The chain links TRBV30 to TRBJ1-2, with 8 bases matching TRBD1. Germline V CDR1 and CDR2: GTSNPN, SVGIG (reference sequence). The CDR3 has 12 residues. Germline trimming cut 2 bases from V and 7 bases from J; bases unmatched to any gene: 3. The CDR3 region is CAWSPGQGGYTF. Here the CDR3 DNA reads TGTGCCTGGAGTCCTGGACAGGGTGGCTACACCTTC.

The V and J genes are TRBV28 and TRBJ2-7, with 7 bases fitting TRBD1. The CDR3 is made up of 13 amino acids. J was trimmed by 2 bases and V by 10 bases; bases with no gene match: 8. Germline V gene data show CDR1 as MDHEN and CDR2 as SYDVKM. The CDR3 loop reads CAINRDSPYEQYF. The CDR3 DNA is TGTGCCATCAACAGGGACAGTCCCTACGAGCAGTACTTC.

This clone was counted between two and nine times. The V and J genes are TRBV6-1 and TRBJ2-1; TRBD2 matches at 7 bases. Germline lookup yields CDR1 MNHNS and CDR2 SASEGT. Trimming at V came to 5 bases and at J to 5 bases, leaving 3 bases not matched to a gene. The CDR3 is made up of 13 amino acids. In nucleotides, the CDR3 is TGTGCCAGCAGTACTAGCGCCAACAATGAGCAGTTCTTC. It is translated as CASSTSANNEQFF.

The CDR3 nucleotides read TGTGCCAGCAGTGACGCGGACAGCGATCCTGAGGACCAGTACTTC. Its translation is CASSDADSDPEDQYF. This sequence joins TRBV2 and TRBJ2-5; D perhaps matches TRBD1 (6 bases). V was shortened by 3 bases and J by 10 bases, with 21 bases between the two germline ends. This CDR3 contains 15 residues. Germline V lookup: CDR1 SNHLY, CDR2 FYNNEI.

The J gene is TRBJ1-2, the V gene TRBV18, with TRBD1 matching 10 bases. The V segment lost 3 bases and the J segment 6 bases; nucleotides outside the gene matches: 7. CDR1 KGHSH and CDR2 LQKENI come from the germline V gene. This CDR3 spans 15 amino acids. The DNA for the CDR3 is TGTGCCAGCTCACCGCCGGGACAGGGGTTCGATGGCTACACCTTC. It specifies CASSPPGQGFDGYTF. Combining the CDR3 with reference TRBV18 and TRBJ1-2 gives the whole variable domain NAGVMQNPRHLVRRRGQEARLRCSPMKGHSHVYWYRQLPEEGLKFMVYLQKENIIDESGMPKERFSAEFPKEGPSILRIQQVVRGDSAAYFCASSPPGQGFDGYTFGSGTRLTVV.

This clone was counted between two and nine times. CDR3 bases: TGTGCCAGCAGCCAAGTTGGCGGGAGGTGGTACAATGAGCAGTTCTTC. Encoded protein: CASSQVGGRWYNEQFF. The chain joins TRBV14 to TRBJ2-1, with 8 bases that match TRBD2. The CDR3 runs to 16 residues. Looked up from germline, CDR1 is SGHDN and CDR2 is FVKESK. V dropped 1 base and J dropped 4; count of bases not matched to a gene: 6.

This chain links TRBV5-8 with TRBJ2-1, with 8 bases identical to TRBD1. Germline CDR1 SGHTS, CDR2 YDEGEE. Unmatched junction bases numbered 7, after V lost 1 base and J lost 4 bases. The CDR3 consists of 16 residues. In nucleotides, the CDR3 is TGTGCCAGCAGCTTGTGGCGACAGGGGTCGTACAATGAGCAGTTCTTC. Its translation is CASSLWRQGSYNEQFF.

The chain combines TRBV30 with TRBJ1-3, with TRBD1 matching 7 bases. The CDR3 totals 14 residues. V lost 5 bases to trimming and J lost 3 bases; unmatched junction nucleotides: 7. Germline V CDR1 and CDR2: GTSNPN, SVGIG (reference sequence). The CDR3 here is CAWRLPGGGNTIYF. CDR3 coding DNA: TGTGCCTGGCGTCTCCCAGGGGGTGGAAACACCATATATTTT.

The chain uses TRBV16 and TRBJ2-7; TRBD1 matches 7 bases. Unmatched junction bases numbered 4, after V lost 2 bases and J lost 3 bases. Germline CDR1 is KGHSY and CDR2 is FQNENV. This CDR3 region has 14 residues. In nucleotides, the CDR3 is TGTGCCAGCAGCCAAAAGGGACAGAGCTACGAGCAGTACTTC. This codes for CASSQKGQSYEQYF.